This T cell receptor (beta chain) stems from a study of T cells in localized non-small cell lung cancer. Overall study findings and caveats: Higher T cell density in the blood was associated with longer overall survival, whereas higher adjacent-lung clonality associated with shorter survival.

The table lists this clone with a few counts. Its antigen is as yet unknown. The repertoire was sequenced with immunoSEQ multiplex PCR; TCRdb's copy has only in-frame clones and lacks some. The sample has about 40,000 clones, 80% to 85% seen once. The TCR sequence derives from a male donor older than 55 with stage II lung adenocarcinoma. This specimen consisted of peripheral blood mononuclear cells, obtained before any cancer treatment.

CDR3 sequence reads: CAWSPDWDTEAFF. CDR3 coding DNA: TGTGCCTGGAGTCCGGACTGGGACACTGAAGCTTTCTTT. The genes are TRBV30 and TRBJ1-1; D not resolved. This CDR3 comprises 13 residues. Trimming stripped 2 bases from V and 3 bases from J, with 10 bases between. Per germline, CDR1 GTSNPN and CDR2 SVGIG (reference sequence).